Sequencing of this T cell receptor (beta chain) was carried out in a study of human T cells and chemical hapten exposure. Broader study findings: Patch test score rose with PT1 expanded TCR count, significant at thresholds 8, 16 and 32, not 4.

Note on this clonotype: Its antigen remains unknown.

Described time point: patch test 2, 6 weeks after DPC sensitization. Described treatment: therapeutic diphenylcyclopropenone sensitization with weekly scalp DPC. TCRdb independently ran MiXCR on the RACE reads; one entry per CDR3 protein. The sample has approximately 91,000 distinct CDR3 sequences; 11% are singletons. Sequences were derived from whole blood, sampled in connection with sensitization to the hapten diphenylcyclopropenone (DPC). This receptor was obtained from a man aged 18 to 30 with alopecia areata. Some clones in this sample may be carry-over from other donors' samples.

CDR3 region: CASSAPSKFLYGYTF. The CDR3 DNA reads TGTGCCAGCAGTGCTCCCAGCAAATTTCTCTATGGCTACACCTTC. The V and J genes are TRBV2 and TRBJ1-2; D is undetermined. CDR3 length: 15 residues. The germline V gene encodes CDR1 SNHLY and CDR2 FYNNEI. V shed 4 bases and J shed 4 bases, with 16 bases lying between them.